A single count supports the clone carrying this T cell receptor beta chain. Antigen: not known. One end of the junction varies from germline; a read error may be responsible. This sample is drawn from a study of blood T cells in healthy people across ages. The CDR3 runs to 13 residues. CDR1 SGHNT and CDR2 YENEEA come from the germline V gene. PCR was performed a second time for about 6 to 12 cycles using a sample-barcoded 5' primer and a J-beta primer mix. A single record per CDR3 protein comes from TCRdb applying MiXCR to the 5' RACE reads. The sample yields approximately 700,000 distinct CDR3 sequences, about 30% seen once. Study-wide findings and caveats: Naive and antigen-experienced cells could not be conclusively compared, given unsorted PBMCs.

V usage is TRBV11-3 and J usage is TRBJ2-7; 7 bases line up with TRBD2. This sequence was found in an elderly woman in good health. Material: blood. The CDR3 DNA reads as TGTGCCAGCGGCTTAGATGGTCGGGGGGATATCCACTTC. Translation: CASGLDGRGDIHF.